Listed below are T cell receptor beta chains from one sample, sequenced in a study of cytomegalovirus exposure and HLA in healthy donors. Libraries were prepared by immunoSEQ multiplex PCR; TCRdb keeps only in-frame clonotypes and omits some of them. This sample carries about 140,000 clones, 75% to 80% of them seen once, and the ten largest clones take 2% to 3%. Sequencing input: PBMCs. These receptor sequences come from a woman between 18 and 29 years old in good health and CMV-seropositive. Both conserved end residues are part of each CDR3. Fields, in order: V gene, clone size, J gene, D gene, CDR3 DNA, CDR3 protein. A D gene is named only where the DNA matches it firmly. Some rows mark clone size as missing; the rest say once, few, many or name a class of expanded clone.

TRBV5-1	-	TRBJ2-7	TRBD1	TGCGCCAGCAGCTGGCGACAGGGGAACTACGAGCAGTACTTC	CASSWRQGNYEQYF
TRBV13	-	TRBJ1-3	-	TGTGCCAGCAGCTTACAAGGGGGTGCCGCCCCGAACACCATATATTTT	CASSLQGGAAPNTIYF
TRBV4-1	-	TRBJ1-4	TRBD1	TGCGCCAGCAGCCCCCCGGGACAGGGGGCGAATAATGAAAAACTGTTTTTT	CASSPPGQGANNEKLFF
TRBV15	-	TRBJ1-6	-	TGTGCCACCAGCAGAGATGAGGAGGTCTGGTCACCCCTCCACTTT	CATSRDEEVWSPLHF
TRBV19	few	TRBJ2-3	-	TGTGCCAGTAGTATAGATCAACTAGGCCCAAGCACAGATACGCAGTATTTT	CASSIDQLGPSTDTQYF
TRBV6-4	-	TRBJ2-1	-	TGTGCCAGCAGTGAGAAGGGGTACAATGAGCAGTTCTTC	CASSEKGYNEQFF
TRBV7-9	-	TRBJ1-5	-	TGTGCCAGCAGCTCCGGGATTCCAAATCAGCCCCAGCATTTT	CASSSGIPNQPQHF
TRBV5-1	-	TRBJ2-5	TRBD2	TGCGCCAGCAGCTTGGATGGCGGGGGGAGGATAGAGACCCAGTACTTC	CASSLDGGGRIETQYF
TRBV5-1	once	TRBJ2-5	TRBD1	TGCGCCAGCAAGGGTGGCCTAACCGGGACAGGTCAAGAGACCCAGTACTTC	CASKGGLTGTGQETQYF
TRBV7-8	-	TRBJ1-2	TRBD1	TGTGCCAGCAGCTCTAGAACAGGGGGCATGAACTATGGCTACACCTTC	CASSSRTGGMNYGYTF
TRBV14	-	TRBJ2-7	-	TGTGCCAGCAGTGAAAGCTGGGGACTGCCGGCCTACGAGCAGTACTTC	CASSESWGLPAYEQYF
TRBV6-6	-	TRBJ2-7	TRBD1	TGTGCCAGCAGCAGGACAGGGGGCGATAGCTCCTACGAGCAGTACTTC	CASSRTGGDSSYEQYF
TRBV4-1	-	TRBJ2-7	-	TGCGCCAGCAGCCAAGAAGTTGCGGGAACCTACGAGCAGTACTTC	CASSQEVAGTYEQYF
TRBV2	-	TRBJ2-5	-	TGTGCCAGCAGTGAAGCGATTGAACTCCCTCCGGAGACCCAGTACTTC	CASSEAIELPPETQYF
TRBV5-1	-	TRBJ1-3	-	TGCGCCAGCAGCTTGTTTAGCTTTAATTCTGGAAACACCATATATTTT	CASSLFSFNSGNTIYF
TRBV30	-	TRBJ2-1	TRBD1	TGTGCCTGGAGTGGAGGGGACAGAGGTAGCAATGAGCAGTTCTTC	CAWSGGDRGSNEQFF
TRBV5-1	-	TRBJ1-3	TRBD1	TGCGCCAGCAGCTGGGGACAGGGGAATGGAAACACCATATATTTT	CASSWGQGNGNTIYF
TRBV27	few	TRBJ2-1	-	TGTGCCAGCAGTTTATCGATCGGGACTGGATCGTTCTTC	CASSLSIGTGSFF
TRBV6-1	-	TRBJ2-5	-	TGTGCCAGCAGTGAAGGAGAAGTAGAGACCCAGTACTTC	CASSEGEVETQYF
TRBV28	-	TRBJ2-7	TRBD1	TGTGCCACCTCGGACAGGCTAGGCGAGCAGTACTTC	CATSDRLGEQYF
TRBV19	-	TRBJ2-7	TRBD2	TGTGCCAGTAGTCTCCGCGTTAGCGGGAGCTACGAGCAGTACTTC	CASSLRVSGSYEQYF
TRBV5-1	-	TRBJ1-1	TRBD1	TGCGCCAGCAGCCAGGGACAGGGTCGCGCTGAAGCTTTCTTT	CASSQGQGRAEAFF
TRBV19	-	TRBJ1-1	-	TGTGCCAGTAGTATAGGTCTGACTGAAGCTTTCTTT	CASSIGLTEAFF
TRBV4-1	once	TRBJ1-3	-	TGCGCCAGCAGCCAAGATCGGGGGACGTCGAACACCATATATTTT	CASSQDRGTSNTIYF
TRBV18	-	TRBJ1-1	-	TGTGCCAGCTCACCGGGCAGAATGAACACTGAAGCTTTCTTT	CASSPGRMNTEAFF
TRBV2	-	TRBJ2-1	TRBD1	TGTGCCAGCACTGAGGGACAGAGCTCCTACAATGAGCAGTTCTTC	CASTEGQSSYNEQFF
TRBV27	-	TRBJ2-3	-	TGTGCCAGCAGTTTGTATGTAAGCACAGATACGCAGTATTTT	CASSLYVSTDTQYF
TRBV7-9	-	TRBJ2-7	TRBD1	TGTGCCAGCAGCTTGGGACAGGCAACCTACGAGCAGTACTTC	CASSLGQATYEQYF
TRBV15	few	TRBJ2-7	TRBD1	TGTGCCACCAGCAGACGGGACAGTTCCTACGAGCAGTACTTC	CATSRRDSSYEQYF
TRBV4-1	-	TRBJ2-3	TRBD2	TGCGCCAGCAGCCAAGATGCTAGCGGGGGGGCAACAGATACGCAGTATTTT	CASSQDASGGATDTQYF
TRBV5-1	-	TRBJ1-1	-	TGCGCCAGCAGCTTGGCAAACGGGGGCACTGAAGCTTTCTTT	CASSLANGGTEAFF
TRBV19	few	TRBJ1-2	-	TGTGCCAGTAGTATAGTGGACAGAGCTAACTATGGCTACACCTTC	CASSIVDRANYGYTF
TRBV28	-	TRBJ2-5	-	TGTGCCAGCAGCCTCCCCCAGGGTTGGGAGACCCAGTACTTC	CASSLPQGWETQYF
TRBV30	-	TRBJ2-7	-	TGTGCCTGGAAACAGGGTTCCTACGAGCAGTACTTC	CAWKQGSYEQYF
TRBV28	-	TRBJ1-2	-	TGTGCCAGCAGTTTAGATGAGGTCCATGGCTACACCTTC	CASSLDEVHGYTF
TRBV30	-	TRBJ1-3	-	TGTGCCTGGAGTGTACGCGGGGATCAAACTGGAAACACCATATATTTT	CAWSVRGDQTGNTIYF
TRBV5-1	-	TRBJ2-7	-	TGCGCCAGCAGCTTGGACTTAGCGGACGAGCAGTACTTC	CASSLDLADEQYF
TRBV11-2	-	TRBJ1-1	TRBD1	TGTGCCAGCAGCAATCAGGGGGCTACTGAAGCTTTCTTT	CASSNQGATEAFF
TRBV11-2	-	TRBJ2-7	-	TGTGCCAGCAGCTCTCGCGTTAGCCCCAGCTACGAGCAGTACTTC	CASSSRVSPSYEQYF
TRBV7-9	few	TRBJ2-7	-	TGTGCCAGCAGCCTGAGTGGTAGCGGGCAGTACTTC	CASSLSGSGQYF
TRBV5-4	-	TRBJ2-3	-	TGTGCCAGCAGCTTGGCCGGGACGGGAGTTACAGATACGCAGTATTTT	CASSLAGTGVTDTQYF
TRBV30	-	TRBJ2-4	-	TGTGCCCAAGGGGACAATGGGGAAAACATTCAGTACTTC	CAQGDNGENIQYF